The clone carrying this T cell receptor beta chain was found a few times. The V end was cut by 0 bases, the J end by 4 bases, with 12 bases between. The CDR3 has 16 amino acids. Germline assignment: CDR1 SEHNR and CDR2 FQNEAQ (reference sequence). The data originate from a study of response to subunit inactivated influenza vaccine. Using its own MiXCR run on the RT-PCR reads, TCRdb lists one record per CDR3 protein. The sample consists of about 700,000 distinct CDR3 sequences, approximately 15% of them appearing once. The V call is TRBV7-9, the J call TRBJ2-2, with D unresolved. The receptor comes from a man aged 50 to 60 who received an inactivated influenza vaccine. Here the sequenced sample was PBMCs from blood, taken around 14 days before vaccination. The CDR3 loop reads CASSLAAVAVTGELFF. The CDR3 bases are TGTGCCAGCAGCTTAGCGGCAGTTGCAGTCACCGGGGAGCTGTTTTTT.